This T cell receptor beta chain was found in a study of T-cell memory formation after mild COVID-19. As regards this clonotype: Its antigen is as yet unknown.

Germline V gene lookup returns CDR1 LNHDA and CDR2 SQIVND (reference sequence). V shed 2 bases and J 4 bases; nucleotides not matched to a gene: 2. This CDR3 spans 13 amino acids. TCRdb reanalysed the 5' RACE reads using MiXCR and keeps one entry per CDR3 protein. The repertoire holds 200,000 to 300,000 distinct CDR3 sequences, with approximately 9% as singletons. Findings and limits, study-wide: Prior to infection, memory already included some responding clones, suggesting cross-reactive memory joined. Later expanders leaned toward CD4+, whereas clones contracting from day 15 to 85 were balanced CD4/CD8. Shrinking CD4+ clones resided mostly in CM and EM, and CD8+ ones in EMRA.

This sequence was found in a man between 18 and 29 years old who had mild COVID-19 (a few samples of this study predate the infection). Cell type and time point are not known. The chain has TRBV19 and TRBJ2-7; 7 bases match TRBD1. Sequenced input: PBMCs or a T cell subset sorted from them (not recorded which). For the CDR3, the DNA is TGTGCCAGTAGTATACGGACAGGTTACGAGCAGTACGTC. Translated: CASSIRTGYEQYV.